This passage covers 25 T cell receptor beta chains from one sample sequenced in a study of blood T cell repertoires in COVID-19. Assay used: immunoSEQ multiplex PCR; TCRdb lists only in-frame clones, some missing. The table includes 250,000 or so clones, approximately 90% detected once. The specimen was PBMCs or T cells enriched from blood (not recorded which). The receptors stem from a woman between 35 and 50 years old with acute COVID-19.

The chain joins TRBV9 to TRBJ1-2, with TRBD1 matching 8 bases. CDR1 is SGDLS, CDR2 YYNGEE, per germline. The V and J ends lost 4 bases and 2 bases, in that order; junction bases with no gene match: 7. The CDR3 loop spans 15 amino acids. CDR3 loop: CASSYIQGVNYGYTF. Written as DNA, the CDR3 is TGTGCCAGCAGCTATATACAGGGGGTAAACTATGGCTACACCTTC.

This chain connects TRBV6-4 to TRBJ2-7; TRBD1 agrees at 7 bases. V shed 4 bases and J 6 bases; nucleotides not matched to a gene: 12. CDR3 size: 15 residues. The germline V gene encodes CDR1 MRHNA and CDR2 SNTAGT. In DNA form, the CDR3 reads TGTGCCAGCAGTGCAACCGGGCAGGGGGTGGGCGAGCAGTACTTC. Its protein product is CASSATGQGVGEQYF.

In this sample, this clone turned up a few times. The CDR3 DNA is TGTGCCAGCAGCTTAGCGGCCCAGGGGACCTCTGAAGCTTTCTTT. As protein: CASSLAAQGTSEAFF. The chain uses TRBV7-8 and TRBJ1-1, with D possibly being TRBD1 (6 bases). In germline, CDR1 is SGHVS, CDR2 FQNEAQ. The CDR3 contains 15 residues. Trimming removed 0 bases at V and 6 bases at J, with 14 bases between.

The gene calls are TRBV5-4 and TRBJ1-1; TRBD1 agrees at 9 bases. Germline V gene data show CDR1 as SGHNT and CDR2 as YYREEE (reference sequence). The trim removed 2 bases at V and 4 bases at J, leaving 12 bases unmatched. The CDR3 covers 17 residues. CDR3 amino acids: CASSFWTGAVQGTEAFF. In nucleotides, the CDR3 is TGTGCCAGCAGCTTTTGGACAGGGGCCGTCCAGGGCACTGAAGCTTTCTTT.

The V call is TRBV3-1 (or the pseudogene TRBV3-2), the J call TRBJ1-3; D is possibly TRBD1 (5 bases). V was shortened by 3 bases and J by 3 bases, with 18 bases between the two germline ends. The germline V gene has CDR1 LGHDT and CDR2 YNNKEL (reference sequence). The CDR3 has 17 residues. In DNA form, the CDR3 reads TGTGCCAGCAGCCACGGACGCGGGACGAGACGTGGAAACACCATATATTTT. It yields the protein CASSHGRGTRRGNTIYF.

The chain has TRBV18 and TRBJ1-5; TRBD1 is a possible D gene (5 bases). CDR1 KGHSH and CDR2 LQKENI come from the germline V gene. The CDR3 runs 16 residues. Trimming left V 2 bases short and J 2 bases short, with 13 bases between. The CDR3 bases are TGTGCCAGCTCACCATCCGGGGGTAGTGGCAATCAGCCCCAGCATTTT. Translated: CASSPSGGSGNQPQHF. Full variable domain (rest looked up from reference TRBV18 and TRBJ1-5): NAGVMQNPRHLVRRRGQEARLRCSPMKGHSHVYWYRQLPEEGLKFMVYLQKENIIDESGMPKERFSAEFPKEGPSILRIQQVVRGDSAAYFCASSPSGGSGNQPQHFGDGTRLSIL.

This rearrangement joins TRBV7-8 to TRBJ2-7; possibly TRBD1 for D (6 bases). The ends were cut back, 5 bases at V and 0 bases at J, with 8 bases in the middle. This CDR3 contains 13 residues. Germline loops: CDR1 SGHVS, CDR2 FQNEAQ. As DNA, the CDR3 is TGTGCCAGCAGCCGGGGACACTCCTACGAGCAGTACTTC. Translating it yields CASSRGHSYEQYF.

CDR3 in DNA: TGTGCCAGCAGCGTCTCCGGGATAATTAATGAAAAACTGTTTTTT. Translation gives CASSVSGIINEKLFF. The gene calls are TRBV9 and TRBJ1-4; D remains ambiguous. The ends were cut back, 2 bases at V and 4 bases at J, with 12 bases in the middle. The length of the CDR3 is 15 residues. In germline, CDR1 is SGDLS, CDR2 YYNGEE.

The V and J genes are TRBV29-1 and TRBJ2-2; TRBD2 aligns across 15 bases. The junction had 8 bases not matched to a gene; V was cut back by 1 base and J by 5 bases. CDR3 length equals 18 residues. Germline CDR1 SQVTM, CDR2 ANQGSEA. The CDR3 DNA sequence: TGCAGCGTTGAAGTAGGTTGGACTAGCGGGGGGGCGACCGGGGAGCTGTTTTTT. Translation gives CSVEVGWTSGGATGELFF.

This chain links TRBV4-3 with TRBJ2-7, with D possibly TRBD2 on 5 matching bases. V dropped 1 base and J dropped 6 bases, with 13 bases sitting between them. Germline V gene sequence: CDR1 LGHNA, CDR2 YSLEER. There are 14 residues in the CDR3. The CDR3 DNA reads as TGCGCCAGCAGCCAAGGAACAGTGAGCGGCGAGCAGTACTTC. It codes for CASSQGTVSGEQYF.

This chain joins TRBV5-1 and TRBJ1-2; 7 bases align to TRBD1. With 7 bases clipped from V and 6 bases from J, the junction kept 9 bases outside the gene matches. Germline CDR1 is SGHRS and CDR2 is YFSETQ. The CDR3 extends over 13 amino acids. CDR3 loop: CASRGQVGHGYTF. The CDR3 DNA reads as TGCGCCAGCCGTGGACAGGTCGGTCATGGCTACACCTTC.

The gene calls are TRBV6-1 and TRBJ1-5; D is perhaps TRBD1 (6 bases). The CDR3 runs 14 residues. Per germline, CDR1 MNHNS and CDR2 SASEGT. V was trimmed by 2 bases and J by 6 bases, leaving 11 bases between them. The DNA of the CDR3 is TGTGCCAGCAGTGAAAGCGGGGGCGGTCAGCCCCAGCATTTT. The encoded protein is CASSESGGGQPQHF.

This clone was seen only a few times. The rearrangement links TRBV13 to TRBJ1-1, with 7 bases matching TRBD1. The germline V gene has CDR1 PRHDT and CDR2 FYEKMQ (reference sequence). With V trimmed by 5 bases and J by 2 bases, 2 bases remained unmatched. The length of the CDR3 is 13 residues. The CDR3 loop reads CASSRGLNTEAFF. CDR3 DNA: TGTGCCAGCAGCAGGGGGCTCAACACTGAAGCTTTCTTT.

The genes are TRBV6-4 and TRBJ1-1, with TRBD1 matching over 9 bases. V lost 6 bases and J lost 11; bases outside the gene matches: 10. Germline V gives CDR1 MRHNA, CDR2 SNTAGT. The CDR3 totals 13 residues. The CDR3 sequence: CASSPGQGAGAFF. CDR3 DNA: TGTGCCAGCAGCCCGGGACAGGGAGCTGGGGCTTTCTTT.

The chain recombines TRBV18 with TRBJ1-2; TRBD1 matches 7 bases. The CDR3 sequence is 15 residues long. The V and J ends lost 0 bases and 2 bases, in that order; junction bases with no gene match: 3. Looked up from germline, CDR1 is KGHSH and CDR2 is LQKENI. CDR3 residues: CASSPPRDRNYGYTF. The CDR3 nucleotides read TGTGCCAGCTCACCACCGCGGGACAGAAACTATGGCTACACCTTC.

This clone occurred once. The chain is built from TRBV5-4 and TRBJ2-4, with 7 bases fitting TRBD1. V was clipped by 4 bases and J by 0 bases; unmatched bases: 4. The CDR3 covers 15 residues. Germline values: CDR1 SGHNT, CDR2 YYREEE (reference sequence). The CDR3 bases are TGTGCCAGCAGCGACAACAGGGGAGCCAAAAACATTCAGTACTTC. Translated, it gives CASSDNRGAKNIQYF.

This sequence joins TRBV5-1 and TRBJ1-4; D may be TRBD1 (5 bases). The germline V and J ends were trimmed by 6 bases and 5 bases, with 17 bases remaining between them. CDR1 and CDR2 (germline): SGHRS, YFSETQ. CDR3 length: 15 amino acids. The CDR3 spells CASKILGRENEKLFF. The CDR3, as DNA: TGCGCCAGCAAGATCTTGGGCAGGGAAAATGAAAAACTGTTTTTT.

The rearrangement uses TRBV24-1 and TRBJ2-5; TRBD1 matches at 9 bases. V was pared by 5 bases and J by 5 bases, with 8 bases of the junction left unmatched. The CDR3 consists of 15 residues. Germline loops: CDR1 KGHDR, CDR2 SFDVKD. The CDR3 sequence is CATSVEQGASETQYF. DNA of the CDR3: TGTGCCACCAGTGTTGAACAGGGGGCCTCGGAGACCCAGTACTTC.

The chain couples TRBV5-1 to TRBJ2-5; D remains ambiguous. This CDR3 has 15 amino acids. Germline CDR1 is SGHRS and CDR2 is YFSETQ. Deletions cut 4 bases from V and 2 bases from J, with 15 bases between. The CDR3 nucleotides are TGCGCCAGCAGCCCTGCATCTGGGCTGCAAGAGACCCAGTACTTC. It codes for CASSPASGLQETQYF.

The chain links TRBV7-2 to TRBJ2-7, with 7 bases identical to TRBD1. This CDR3 comprises 14 residues. Germline CDR1 and CDR2: SGHTA and FQGNSA. The V and J ends lost 1 base and 3 bases, in that order; junction bases with no gene match: 3. CDR3 bases: TGTGCCAGCAGCTTAGAACAGGGGATCTACGAGCAGTACTTC. Its translation: CASSLEQGIYEQYF.

The CDR3 loop reads CASSPRDRVYNTIYF. The CDR3 coding sequence is TGTGCCAGCTCACCACGGGACAGGGTATACAACACCATATATTTT. The J gene is TRBJ1-3, the V gene TRBV18; 9 bases align to TRBD1. The V gene end was trimmed by 1 base and the J gene end by 7 bases; junction bases not matched to a gene: 5. Germline V gives CDR1 KGHSH, CDR2 LQKENI. This CDR3 spans 15 amino acids.

This clone appeared once. The chain employs TRBV2 and TRBJ1-2; 7 nucleotides align to TRBD1. Trimming removed 4 bases from V and 2 bases from J; junction bases left unmatched: 7. The CDR3 consists of 15 residues. The germline gives CDR1 SNHLY, CDR2 FYNNEI. As DNA, the CDR3 is TGTGCCAGCAGTGTTGCCGGGACAGCGAACTATGGCTACACCTTC. Protein: CASSVAGTANYGYTF.

The rearrangement joins TRBV9 to TRBJ2-5; tentatively, D is TRBD1 (6 bases). Germline V lookup: CDR1 SGDLS, CDR2 YYNGEE. With 4 bases removed from V and 4 bases from J, the gap between germline ends came to 17 bases. The CDR3 runs 15 residues. Here the CDR3 DNA reads TGTGCCAGCAGCCGCACCTTACAGGGCACAGAGACCCAGTACTTC. Its protein is CASSRTLQGTETQYF.

The rearrangement links TRBV18 to TRBJ1-6; tentative D call: TRBD1 (5 bases). Germline V gene data show CDR1 as KGHSH and CDR2 as LQKENI. CDR3 length: 14 residues. Trimming stripped 5 bases from V and 5 bases from J, with 10 bases between. Here the CDR3 reads CASSGASDNSPLHF. In nucleotides, the CDR3 is TGTGCCAGCTCAGGGGCAAGCGATAATTCACCCCTCCACTTT.

The CDR3 reads CSASRGALDTQYF. The DNA of the CDR3 is TGCAGTGCTAGTCGGGGGGCATTGGATACGCAGTATTTT. The chain has TRBV20-1 and TRBJ2-3; a possible D gene is TRBD2 (7 bases). The CDR3 spans 13 residues. The germline gives CDR1 DFQATT, CDR2 SNEGSKA (reference sequence). V gave up 3 bases and J gave up 6 bases, with 13 bases separating them.